The T cell receptor (beta chain) under discussion was sequenced for a study of CD8+CD57+ T cells in acquired aplastic anemia. Patients selected for sequencing had displayed CD8+CD57+ cell expansion by flow cytometry. The patients all had a severe acquired aplastic anemia diagnosis. When blood sampling took place, the patients had received no therapy. Study-level results: Overlapping CD8+ CDR3 repertoires of patients and controls contained about 27 shared sequences.

On this clonotype itself: Its antigen is not known.

CDR3 and TCR beta VDJ profiling relied on a genomic DNA template. TCRdb reprocessed the reads via MiXCR and lists one record per CDR3 protein. The table records 150,000 to 200,000 distinct CDR3 sequences, around half of them present only once. The CDR3 sequence is 14 residues long. The germline V gene encodes CDR1 SGHAT and CDR2 FQNNGV. Trimming left V 0 bases short and J 3 bases short, with 7 bases between. The source is a human donor with aplastic anemia. This sequence joins TRBV11-2 and TRBJ2-3; D is ambiguous. Sequenced input: sorted CD4+, CD8+, or CD8+CD57+ T cells (not recorded which) from PBMCs. The CDR3 DNA sequence: TGTGCCAGCAGCTTAGATGGAACTACAGATACGCAGTATTTT. Translating gives CASSLDGTTDTQYF.